This T cell receptor beta chain is from a study of human T cells and chemical hapten exposure. The germline V gene has CDR1 MNHEY and CDR2 SMNVEV (reference sequence). This CDR3 has 16 residues. Each CDR3 protein is one row after TCRdb ran MiXCR on the RACE reads. The table lists under 450,000 distinct CDR3 sequences, about 4.8% of them singletons. As to time point: patch test 1, 2 weeks after DPC sensitization. The treatment here: therapeutic diphenylcyclopropenone sensitization with weekly scalp DPC. Overall study results and limits: Compared to controls, expanded TCRs made significantly more large clusters of similar CDR3s.

As to this clonotype: Its cognate antigen is unknown. The CDR3 does not end in the conserved phenylalanine or tryptophan, so this is likely a read error.

The source of this sequence is a woman in her forties or fifties with alopecia areata. Some clones in this sample may be carry-over from other donors' samples. The sample in question was whole blood, obtained in connection with sensitization to the hapten diphenylcyclopropenone (DPC). This chain connects TRBV27 to TRBJ2-1; no clear D gene. CDR3 sequence: CASSFFNRSPYNEQFY. The DNA for the CDR3 is TGTGCCAGCAGTTTTTTCAATCGGAGCCCCTACAATGAACAGTTCTAC.